What follows are 3 T cell receptor beta chains derived from one specimen sequenced in a study of shared clonotypes between healthy human individuals. TCRdb's copy holds only in-frame clones and misses some; the assay was immunoSEQ multiplex PCR. The table has millions of clones, more than 80% seen once. Sequenced sample: naive CD4+ T cells from PBMCs. Indicated subset: CD45RA+ positively selected. These receptors came from a man younger than 35 in good health. Some clones in this sample may be carry-over from other donors' samples.

The CDR3 DNA follows: TGTGCCAGCTCACCAGGGACAGGGGTTCACGAGCAGTACTTC. Residues: CASSPGTGVHEQYF. The chain combines TRBV18 with TRBJ2-7; TRBD1 matches 10 bases. The CDR3 extends over 14 amino acids. The ends lost 2 bases at V and 5 bases at J; junction bases unmatched: 3. The V gene's germline CDR1 is KGHSH and CDR2 LQKENI.

This chain links TRBV11-3 with TRBJ2-2; D not resolved. CDR3 length: 12 residues. The germline V and J ends were trimmed by 5 bases and 7 bases, with 8 bases remaining between them. Germline CDR1 reads SGHNT; CDR2 reads YENEEA. The CDR3 reads CASSLEIGELFF. In nucleotides, the CDR3 is TGTGCCAGCAGCCTCGAAATCGGGGAGCTGTTTTTT.

The chain uses TRBV6-6 and TRBJ1-2; 7 nucleotides align to TRBD1. J was trimmed by 2 bases and V by 6 bases; bases with no gene match: 6. This CDR3 contains 14 residues. The germline V gene has CDR1 MNHNY and CDR2 SVGAGI (reference sequence). CDR3 DNA sequence: TGTGCCAGCAGGTCCGGGACAGAAAACTATGGCTACACCTTC. Its protein is CASRSGTENYGYTF.